This entry lists 4 T cell receptor beta chains sequenced from one sample in a study of cytomegalovirus exposure and HLA in healthy donors. This PCR relied on a set of 60 Vbeta primers and 13 Jbeta primers. Method: immunoSEQ multiplex PCR; TCRdb's copy keeps in-frame clones and lacks some. The data show some 180,000 clones, roughly 84% seen once. The sequenced sample was PBMCs. Receptors were obtained from a man aged 30 to 45 in good health and CMV-seropositive.

This chain joins TRBV30 and TRBJ2-5; 9 bases line up with TRBD1. The J call is doubtful: the DNA matches TRBJ2-7 better. The CDR3 is 15 residues long. Germline lookup yields CDR1 GTSNPN and CDR2 SVGIG (reference sequence). The CDR3 protein is CAWKVQGASLYEQYF. In DNA form, the CDR3 reads TGTGCCTGGAAGGTACAGGGGGCCTCCCTCTACGAGCAGTACTTC.

In its sample, this clone was seen a few times. The chain joins TRBV4-1 to TRBJ1-1; D is unresolved. The germline V and J ends were trimmed by 4 bases and 5 bases, with 14 bases remaining between them. CDR1 and CDR2 from the germline V gene are MGHRA and YSYEKL. The CDR3 contains 14 residues. DNA of the CDR3: TGCGCCAGCAGCCCCCAGGTGCGGGGTACTGAAGCTTTCTTT. This encodes CASSPQVRGTEAFF.

The chain uses TRBV21-1 and TRBJ2-2; the tabulated D call, TRBD1, remains unverified against the DNA. TRBV21-1 has pseudogene status. CDR3 length: 16 amino acids. The CDR3, as DNA: TGTGCCAGCAGCAAAGTCAACAACGCGAACACCGGGGAGCTGTTTTTT. Translated: CASSKVNNANTGELFF.

The chain carries TRBV7-8 and TRBJ2-3; D might be TRBD1 (6 bases). Germline V gene sequence: CDR1 SGHVS, CDR2 FQNEAQ. The CDR3 totals 15 residues. The V end was cut by 1 base, the J end by 1 base, with 9 bases between. The CDR3 region is CASSLGRTGTDTQYF. CDR3 DNA sequence: TGTGCCAGCAGCTTAGGACGGACAGGCACAGATACGCAGTATTTT.